This T cell receptor beta chain was profiled in a study of cytotoxic CD8 clonotypes in ibrutinib-treated CLL. Overall study: Responses: approximately 25 partial, 2 complete; after median around 70 months, around 15 stayed remitted, around 12 progressed. Specimens for response were gathered following a median approximately 11 months of therapy, spanning 6 to 36. Study observations and caveats: Circulating CD8+ T-cell counts were tracked by baseline clonality, which exceeded that of age-matched healthy donors. Samples were collected at differing times from sustained-remission and progressing patients.

Turning to this clone: What it binds is not known.

The repertoire was sequenced with immunoSEQ multiplex PCR; TCRdb's copy has only in-frame clones and lacks some. Here the sample spans more than 50,000 clones, less than 60% being singletons. With 3 bases removed from V and 1 base from J, the gap between germline ends came to 10 bases. This CDR3 has 14 amino acids. From germline, CDR1 is MNHNY and CDR2 SVGAGI (reference sequence). The chain links TRBV6-6 to TRBJ2-7; D gene unclear. The material was PBMCs, obtained after 12 months of ibrutinib treatment. This clonotype was obtained from a human donor with chronic lymphocytic leukemia. The CDR3 reads CASSYRALSYEQYF. For the CDR3, the DNA is TGTGCCAGCAGTTATAGAGCGCTATCCTACGAGCAGTACTTC.